Presented here are 29 T cell receptor beta chains from one specimen sequenced in a study of blood T cells in healthy people across ages. Primers used in a second PCR of about 6 to 11 cycles were a sample-barcoded 5' primer and a J-beta primer mix. TCRdb ran MiXCR on the 5' RACE reads and lists one entry per CDR3 protein. This table has about 970,000 distinct CDR3 sequences, roughly half appearing once. The sequencing input was blood. Source of these receptors: a woman aged 55-70 years in good health.

J is TRBJ1-5 and V is TRBV5-1; D is undetermined. This CDR3 is 13 amino acids long. Trimming cost V 3 bases and J 3 bases, with 7 bases left between them. CDR1 is SGHRS and CDR2 is YFSETQ in the germline V gene. CDR3: CASSWSPNQPQHF. The CDR3 DNA reads TGCGCCAGCAGCTGGAGCCCCAATCAGCCCCAGCATTTT.

This clonotype was found once. The chain joins TRBV6-2 or TRBV6-3 to TRBJ1-3; unclear D gene. V shed 8 bases and J shed 4 bases, with 9 bases lying between them. CDR3 size: 12 residues. Germline V lookup: CDR1 MNHEY, CDR2 SVGEGT. The chain's CDR3 is CASGLRGNTIYF. As DNA, the CDR3 is TGTGCCAGCGGCCTTCGGGGAAACACCATATATTTT.

The rearrangement uses TRBV7-9 and TRBJ1-4; D uncertain. The CDR3 runs to 15 residues. Looked up from germline, CDR1 is SEHNR and CDR2 is FQNEAQ (reference sequence). The V end was cut by 4 bases, the J end by 8 bases, with 17 bases between. The CDR3 reads CASSSIGPQGEKLFF. The CDR3 DNA sequence: TGTGCCAGCAGCTCTATAGGGCCACAAGGCGAAAAACTGTTTTTT.

Many counts were recorded for this clonotype. V and J are TRBV7-2 and TRBJ2-1; D is possibly TRBD2 (5 bases). Germline V gene lookup returns CDR1 SGHTA and CDR2 FQGNSA. V was shortened by 5 bases and J by 7 bases, with 15 bases between the two germline ends. The CDR3 totals 14 residues. The CDR3 bases are TGTGCCAGCAGCCTCAGACATACGGGGAATGAGCAGTTCTTC. Encoded protein: CASSLRHTGNEQFF.

Comment on this clonotype: A junction boundary mismatches the germline segment, possibly from a read error. The chain is built from TRBV4-1 and TRBJ2-7; 8 nucleotides match TRBD2. The germline CDR1 and CDR2 sequences are MGHRA and YSYEKL. CDR3 length: 16 amino acids. The CDR3 protein is CANSLSLAVKTYEQYF. As DNA, the CDR3 is TGCGCCAACAGCCTTTCACTAGCGGTGAAAACCTACGAGCAGTACTTC.

This chain connects TRBV27 to TRBJ1-5; 9 nucleotides agree with TRBD1. The CDR3 has 16 residues. CDR1 and CDR2 from the germline V gene are MNHEY and SMNVEV (reference sequence). Trimming at V came to 6 bases and at J to 9 bases, leaving 15 bases not matched to a gene. The CDR3 region is CASSATTPGQGLPQHF. Written as DNA, the CDR3 is TGTGCCAGCAGCGCGACAACTCCGGGACAGGGTCTGCCCCAGCATTTT.

The chain recombines TRBV3-1 with TRBJ1-2, with 8 bases that match TRBD1. J was trimmed by 6 bases and V by 4 bases; bases with no gene match: 7. The CDR3 totals 14 residues. The germline gives CDR1 LGHDT, CDR2 YNNKEL (reference sequence). CDR3 DNA: TGTGCCAGCAGCCCGCCGGGACAGGCTAATGGCTACACCTTC. Protein: CASSPPGQANGYTF. Together with reference TRBV3-1 and TRBJ1-2, the CDR3 gives the full variable domain: DTAVSQTPKYLVTQMGNDKSIKCEQNLGHDTMYWYKQDSKKFLKIMFSYNNKELIINETVPNRFSPKSPDKAHLNLHINSLELGDSAVYFCASSPPGQANGYTFGSGTRLTVV.

This clonotype was seen a single time. The V gene is TRBV27, the J gene TRBJ2-5; D unresolved. Gene TRBJ2-7 matches the end of the DNA better, so the J call may be wrong. Germline V lookup: CDR1 MNHEY, CDR2 SMNVEV (reference sequence). CDR3 length: 15 amino acids. The CDR3, as DNA: TGTGCCAGCAGTTTAGGTCCCCCCCGTTGGTACGAGCAGTACTTC. As protein: CASSLGPPRWYEQYF.

The chain recombines TRBV7-9 with TRBJ1-2; 12 bases are a match to TRBD1. Germline CDR1 is SEHNR and CDR2 is FQNEAQ (reference sequence). The CDR3 covers 17 residues. The CDR3 coding sequence is TGTGCTAGCGCCAATAGGGGACAGGGGGCGAAGAACTATGGCTACACCTTC. It encodes CASANRGQGAKNYGYTF.

This clonotype was detected only a few times. The chain is built from TRBV6-2 or TRBV6-3 and TRBJ2-7, with TRBD2 as a possible D gene (5 bases). The V end lost 0 bases, the J end lost 0 bases, and 12 bases lay between the germline ends. This CDR3 has 16 residues. CDR1 MNHEY and CDR2 SVGEGT come from the germline V gene. The CDR3 reads CASSYSEGHSSYEQYF. The CDR3 coding sequence is TGTGCCAGCAGTTACTCAGAGGGCCACAGCTCCTACGAGCAGTACTTC.

The rearrangement uses TRBV10-2 and TRBJ2-2, with D perhaps given as TRBD1 or TRBD2 (5 bases each). Germline CDR1 is WSHSY and CDR2 is SAAADI. The V gene lost 0 bases and the J gene lost 6 bases, with 17 bases spanning the gap. The CDR3 runs to 17 residues. CDR3 bases: TGCGCCAGCAGTGAGTCTGGGGTGGGGACCCCCCCCGGGGAGCTGTTTTTT. Protein: CASSESGVGTPPGELFF.

This clonotype was picked up a small number of times. The chain recombines TRBV11-2 with TRBJ2-4, with D uncertain. The CDR3 is made up of 18 amino acids. V dropped 5 bases and J dropped 4 bases, with 24 bases sitting between them. Germline values: CDR1 SGHAT, CDR2 FQNNGV. The CDR3 nucleotides are TGTGCCAGCAGCCCCCTGGGTGGCGCCCTGAACGGGAAAAACATTCAGTACTTC. Its translation is CASSPLGGALNGKNIQYF. Full variable domain (outside the CDR3, taken from reference TRBV11-2 and TRBJ2-4): EAGVAQSPRYKIIEKRQSVAFWCNPISGHATLYWYQQILGQGPKLLIQFQNNGVVDDSQLPKDRFSAERLKGVDSTLKIQPAKLEDSAVYLCASSPLGGALNGKNIQYFGAGTRLSVL.

This clonotype appeared a few times. This chain connects TRBV20-1 to TRBJ2-5; a possible D gene is TRBD2 (6 bases). The CDR3 is 16 amino acids. CDR1 is DFQATT and CDR2 is SNEGSKA in the germline V gene (reference sequence). The V gene lost 1 base and the J gene lost 5 bases, with 20 bases spanning the gap. The CDR3 here is CSARATLSGGAETQYF. DNA for the CDR3: TGCAGTGCTAGAGCCACCCTCTCTGGCGGGGCTGAGACCCAGTACTTC.

A few counts support this clonotype. The rearrangement joins TRBV16 to TRBJ2-4, with D hard to call. From germline, CDR1 is KGHSY and CDR2 FQNENV. The length of the CDR3 is 12 residues. V gave up 0 bases and J gave up 5 bases, with 2 bases separating them. The CDR3 region has the DNA TGTGCCAGCAGCCAATCCCAAAACATTCAGTACTTC. Translating it yields CASSQSQNIQYF.

V usage is TRBV15 and J usage is TRBJ2-5; 9 bases are a match to TRBD1. J was trimmed by 4 bases and V by 8 bases; bases with no gene match: 8. This CDR3 contains 14 residues. The germline V gene encodes CDR1 LNHNV and CDR2 YYDKDF (reference sequence). DNA of the CDR3: TGTGCCACCTTCGGGGACAGGGTCCCAGAGACCCAGTACTTC. Amino acid sequence: CATFGDRVPETQYF. The entire variable domain, with the rest obtained from reference TRBV15 and TRBJ2-5, is as follows: DAMVIQNPRYQVTQFGKPVTLSCSQTLNHNVMYWYQQKSSQAPKLLFHYYDKDFNNEADTPDNFQSRRPNTSFCFLDIRSPGLGDTAMYLCATFGDRVPETQYFGPGTRLLVL.

This clonotype was detected a few times. Here the CDR3 reads CSARDRGFLNEQFF. The CDR3 region has the DNA TGCAGCGCCCGGGACAGGGGATTTCTCAATGAGCAGTTCTTC. The genes are TRBV29-1 and TRBJ2-1; the match to TRBD1 covers 10 bases. V lost 7 bases and J lost 6; bases outside the gene matches: 9. This CDR3 contains 14 residues. CDR1 SQVTM and CDR2 ANQGSEA come from the germline V gene.

This rearrangement joins TRBV12-3 or TRBV12-4 to TRBJ2-3; perhaps TRBD2 as D (7 bases). Trimming took off 7 bases at V and 5 bases at J, with 19 bases between the two ends. There are 15 residues in the CDR3. The CDR3 nucleotides are TGTGCCAGCACCCTAGAGGGGGAGGGGTTAGATACGCAGTATTTT. Amino acids: CASTLEGEGLDTQYF.

This clonotype was observed a handful of times. The chain is built from TRBV29-1 and TRBJ1-2; D uncertain. V gave up 4 bases and J gave up 6 bases, with 15 bases separating them. CDR3 size: 13 residues. Germline V gene data show CDR1 as SQVTM and CDR2 as ANQGSEA. CDR3 amino acids: CSVGPAGLDGYTF. The CDR3 DNA reads as TGCAGCGTTGGCCCCGCGGGGTTGGATGGCTACACCTTC.

The V call is TRBV28, the J call TRBJ2-7; D may match TRBD1 or TRBD2 (6 bases each). The V end lost 7 bases, the J end lost 0 bases, and 22 bases lay between the germline ends. Germline V gene sequence: CDR1 MDHEN, CDR2 SYDVKM. This CDR3 contains 17 residues. The chain's CDR3 is CASILGGAGPFSYEQYF. The CDR3 nucleotides are TGTGCCAGCATCCTCGGGGGCGCGGGCCCGTTCTCCTACGAGCAGTACTTC.

The J gene is TRBJ2-1, the V gene TRBV13; possible D gene TRBD1, 6 bases. Deletions cut 1 base from V and 8 bases from J, with 12 bases between. The CDR3 has 14 amino acids. The germline V gene encodes CDR1 PRHDT and CDR2 FYEKMQ (reference sequence). The CDR3 reads CASSLAEGDDEQFF. Written as DNA, the CDR3 is TGTGCCAGCAGCTTAGCTGAGGGGGACGATGAGCAGTTCTTC.

This clonotype has more than one count but fewer than ten. The rearrangement links TRBV28 to TRBJ2-7, with 8 bases fitting TRBD2. The V gene end was trimmed by 6 bases and the J gene end by 7 bases; junction bases not matched to a gene: 8. The CDR3 covers 13 residues. In germline, CDR1 is MDHEN, CDR2 SYDVKM. Here the CDR3 reads CASRPAGVPEQYF. CDR3 sequence (DNA): TGTGCCAGCAGGCCAGCGGGAGTCCCGGAGCAGTACTTC. Filled out from reference TRBV28 and TRBJ2-7, the complete variable domain reads DVKVTQSSRYLVKRTGEKVFLECVQDMDHENMFWYRQDPGLGLRLIYFSYDVKMKEKGDIPEGYSVSREKKERFSLILESASTNQTSMYLCASRPAGVPEQYFGPGTRLTVT.

V gene TRBV20-1 combines with J gene TRBJ2-4, with D possibly being TRBD1 (6 bases). There are 13 residues in the CDR3. Between the trimmed V and J ends, which lost 6 bases and 0 bases, there was a span of 9 bases. Germline values: CDR1 DFQATT, CDR2 SNEGSKA (reference sequence). The CDR3 reads CSAYREAKNIQYF. The CDR3 nucleotides are TGCAGTGCCTACAGGGAAGCCAAAAACATTCAGTACTTC.

The chain employs TRBV20-1 and TRBJ2-1; 9 bases agree with TRBD2. The J call may be faulty, since TRBJ2-7 better matches the DNA end. The CDR3 runs 14 residues. Germline CDR1 is DFQATT and CDR2 is SNEGSKA (reference sequence). The CDR3 loop reads CSARRTSANNEQYF. DNA of the CDR3: TGCAGTGCTAGGAGGACTAGCGCAAACAATGAGCAGTACTTC.

As for this clonotype: Mismatch with germline at one junction end may stem from a read error. The V gene is TRBV4-3, the J gene TRBJ2-3; 8 bases map to TRBD2. CDR1 and CDR2 from the germline V gene are LGHNA and YSLEER. This CDR3 contains 18 residues. CDR3 nucleotides: TGCGCCAGCAGTCAAGGGGCAAGCGGGAGAAAGAGCACAGATACGCAGTATTTT. It yields the protein CASSQGASGRKSTDTQYF.

The chain combines TRBV2 with TRBJ2-1; unclear D gene. Deletions cut 6 bases from V and 5 bases from J, with 14 bases between. This CDR3 is built from 14 residues. CDR1 and CDR2 from the germline V gene are SNHLY and FYNNEI. CDR3 DNA: TGTGCCAGCAGCGACCCCGACGTAAACAATGAGCAGTTCTTC. Its translation is CASSDPDVNNEQFF.

CDR3 protein: CASSLTSVSTDTQYF. CDR3 sequence (DNA): TGTGCCAGCAGCTTAACTAGCGTTAGCACAGATACGCAGTATTTT. The V call is TRBV7-2, the J call TRBJ2-3; 7 nucleotides align to TRBD2. CDR3 length equals 15 residues. Germline assignment: CDR1 SGHTA and CDR2 FQGNSA. V lost 2 bases and J lost 0; bases outside the gene matches: 2.

In its sample, this clonotype was seen a few times. The rearrangement links TRBV4-1 to TRBJ2-3; D possibly corresponds to TRBD2 (6 bases). CDR3 length equals 15 residues. V gave up 9 bases and J gave up 6 bases, with 22 bases separating them. Germline V lookup: CDR1 MGHRA, CDR2 YSYEKL. The CDR3 nucleotides are TGCGCCAGTAAATCCCCCGGGACTGGCAGGGATACGCAGTATTTT. It is translated as CASKSPGTGRDTQYF.

This clonotype was observed a handful of times. The chain has TRBV7-3 and TRBJ2-3, with TRBD2 matching 14 bases. The junction had 9 bases not matched to a gene; V was cut back by 4 bases and J by 12 bases. Looked up from germline, CDR1 is SGHTA and CDR2 is FQGTGA. The CDR3 contains 15 residues. CDR3 residues: CASSSLGTSGSPQYF. In DNA form, the CDR3 reads TGTGCCAGCAGCTCACTCGGGACTAGCGGGAGTCCCCAGTATTTT.

This chain connects TRBV7-9 to TRBJ1-2, with 7 bases lining up with TRBD1. With V trimmed by 11 bases and J by 2 bases, 20 bases remained unmatched. The CDR3 runs to 17 residues. CDR1 SEHNR and CDR2 FQNEAQ come from the germline V gene (reference sequence). The CDR3 sequence: CAVGGLQGRLANYGYTF. The CDR3 region has the DNA TGTGCCGTAGGGGGTCTACAGGGGCGGTTAGCCAACTATGGCTACACCTTC.